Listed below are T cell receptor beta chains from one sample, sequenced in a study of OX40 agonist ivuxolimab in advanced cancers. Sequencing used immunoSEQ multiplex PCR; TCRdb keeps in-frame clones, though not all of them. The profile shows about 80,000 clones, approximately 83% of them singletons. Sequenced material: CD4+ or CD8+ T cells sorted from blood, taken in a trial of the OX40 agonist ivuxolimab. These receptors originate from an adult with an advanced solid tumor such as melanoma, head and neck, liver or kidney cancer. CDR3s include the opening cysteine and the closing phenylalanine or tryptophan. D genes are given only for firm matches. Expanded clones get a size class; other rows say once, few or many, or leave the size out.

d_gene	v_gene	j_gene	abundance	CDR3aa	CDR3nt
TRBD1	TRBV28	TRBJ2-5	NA	CASSPTGASYQYF	TGTGCCAGCAGTCCCACAGGGGCCAGCTACCAGTACTTC
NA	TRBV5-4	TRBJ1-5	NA	CASSLSGGNQPQHF	TGTGCCAGCAGCTTGTCAGGAGGGAATCAGCCCCAGCATTTT
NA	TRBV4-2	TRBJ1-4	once	CASSPPYREGKLFF	TGTGCCAGCAGCCCCCCTTACAGGGAGGGGAAACTGTTTTTT
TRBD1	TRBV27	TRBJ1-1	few	CASSGDRATEAFF	TGTGCCAGCAGTGGTGACAGGGCCACTGAAGCTTTCTTT
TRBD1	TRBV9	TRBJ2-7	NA	CASSMGQGKEKQYF	TGTGCCAGCAGCATGGGACAGGGGAAGGAAAAGCAGTACTTC
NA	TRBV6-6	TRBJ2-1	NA	CASSYFREEQFF	TGTGCCAGCAGTTACTTTAGGGAGGAGCAGTTCTTC
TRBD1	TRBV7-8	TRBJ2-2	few	CASSRSGTGANTGELFF	TGTGCCAGCAGCCGCTCGGGGACAGGGGCGAACACCGGGGAGCTGTTTTTT
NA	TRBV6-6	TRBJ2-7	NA	CASSSTNWSEQYF	TGTGCCAGCAGTTCCACGAATTGGTCCGAGCAGTACTTC
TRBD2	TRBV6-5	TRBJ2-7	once	CASTPSGTGNEQYF	TGTGCCAGCACCCCGAGCGGGACGGGGAACGAGCAGTACTTC
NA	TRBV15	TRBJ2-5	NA	CATSRDRNFLQETQYF	TGTGCCACCAGCAGAGATAGGAACTTCCTTCAAGAGACCCAGTACTTC
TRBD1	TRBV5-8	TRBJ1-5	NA	CATQGGNQPQHF	TGTGCCACCCAGGGGGGTAATCAGCCCCAGCATTTT
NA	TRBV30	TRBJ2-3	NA	CAWSVLSDTQYF	TGTGCCTGGAGTGTACTTTCAGATACGCAGTATTTT
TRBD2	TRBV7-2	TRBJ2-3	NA	CASSFSSGDTQYF	TGTGCCAGCAGCTTCTCTAGCGGGGATACGCAGTATTTT
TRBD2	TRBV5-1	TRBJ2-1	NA	CASKRGGGSSYNEQFF	TGCGCCAGCAAAAGGGGCGGGGGGAGCTCCTACAATGAGCAGTTCTTC
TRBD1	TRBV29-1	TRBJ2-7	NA	CSVEGQGYEQYF	TGCAGCGTTGAGGGACAGGGTTACGAGCAGTACTTC
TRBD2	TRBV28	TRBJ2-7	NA	CAIRRTSASYEQYF	TGTGCCATTCGTCGGACTAGCGCATCCTACGAGCAGTACTTC
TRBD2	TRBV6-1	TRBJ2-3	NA	CASSAPARLAGTDTQYF	TGTGCCAGCAGTGCGCCAGCAAGACTAGCGGGCACAGATACGCAGTATTTT
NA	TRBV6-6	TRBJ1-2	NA	CASRDYGYTF	TGTGCCAGCAGGGACTATGGCTACACCTTC
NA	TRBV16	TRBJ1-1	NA	CASSQWRGRYTEAFF	TGTGCCAGCAGCCAATGGCGGGGCCGGTACACTGAAGCTTTCTTT
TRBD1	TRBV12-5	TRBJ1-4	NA	CASAGQGAGEKLFF	TGTGCTAGTGCCGGACAGGGGGCGGGTGAAAAACTGTTTTTT
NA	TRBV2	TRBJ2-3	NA	CASRASLGPQYF	TGTGCCAGCAGGGCATCACTAGGGCCGCAGTATTTT
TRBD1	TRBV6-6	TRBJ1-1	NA	CASRRRQGENTEAFF	TGTGCCAGCAGACGTCGACAGGGGGAGAACACTGAAGCTTTCTTT
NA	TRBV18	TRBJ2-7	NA	CASSGDRYLYEQYF	TGTGCCAGCTCAGGGGACCGATACCTTTACGAGCAGTACTTC
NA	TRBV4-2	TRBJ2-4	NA	CASSQDGTLGAKNIQYF	TGTGCCAGCAGCCAAGATGGGACCCTCGGGGCCAAAAACATTCAGTACTTC
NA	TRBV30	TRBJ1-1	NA	CAWGPQHTEAFF	TGTGCCTGGGGACCCCAGCACACTGAAGCTTTCTTT
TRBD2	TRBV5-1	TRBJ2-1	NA	CASSLALAGGAAYNEQFF	TGCGCCAGCAGCTTGGCCTTAGCGGGAGGGGCGGCCTACAATGAGCAGTTCTTC
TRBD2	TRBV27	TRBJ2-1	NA	CASSKEKTGTSGRAYDEQFF	TGTGCCAGCAGCAAAGAGAAAACCGGGACTAGCGGGAGGGCCTACGATGAGCAGTTCTTC
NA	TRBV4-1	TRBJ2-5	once	CASSQLQEEETQYF	TGCGCCAGCAGCCAACTACAGGAAGAAGAGACCCAGTACTTC
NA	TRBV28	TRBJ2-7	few	CASSLYYEQYF	TGTGCCAGCAGTTTGTACTACGAGCAGTACTTC
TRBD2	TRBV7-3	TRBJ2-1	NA	CASSLSGRRGSYNEQFF	TGTGCCAGCAGCTTGAGCGGGAGAAGAGGCTCCTACAATGAGCAGTTCTTC
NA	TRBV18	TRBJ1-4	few	CASSPRSSRITNEKLFF	TGTGCCAGCTCACCCCGCAGCTCCCGAATAACTAATGAAAAACTGTTTTTT
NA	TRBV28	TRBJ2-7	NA	CASSAGLPYEQYF	TGTGCCAGCAGTGCCGGGCTTCCCTACGAGCAGTACTTC
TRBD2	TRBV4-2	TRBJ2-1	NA	CASSQDQLAVYNEQFF	TGTGCCAGCAGCCAAGATCAACTAGCGGTCTACAATGAGCAGTTCTTC
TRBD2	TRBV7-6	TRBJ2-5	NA	CASSPQGLAGGIETQYF	TGTGCCAGCAGCCCCCAGGGACTAGCGGGGGGGATAGAGACCCAGTACTTC
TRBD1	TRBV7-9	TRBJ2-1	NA	CASSYLGQGGEQFF	TGTGCCAGCAGCTATCTTGGACAGGGGGGTGAGCAGTTCTTC
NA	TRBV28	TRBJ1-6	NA	CASSFAGPSPLHF	TGTGCCAGCAGTTTCGCAGGGCCATCACCCCTCCACTTT
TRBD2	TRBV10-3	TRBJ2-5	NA	CASSRGLAGGPGETQYF	TGTGCCAGCAGCCGGGGACTAGCGGGAGGGCCGGGAGAGACCCAGTACTTC
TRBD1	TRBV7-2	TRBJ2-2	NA	CASSSRGQGGATGELFF	TGTGCCAGCAGCTCAAGAGGACAGGGGGGGGCTACCGGGGAGCTGTTTTTT
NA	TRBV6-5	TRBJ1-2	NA	CASRYSRVTNYGYTF	TGTGCCAGCAGGTACAGCAGGGTGACTAACTATGGCTACACCTTC